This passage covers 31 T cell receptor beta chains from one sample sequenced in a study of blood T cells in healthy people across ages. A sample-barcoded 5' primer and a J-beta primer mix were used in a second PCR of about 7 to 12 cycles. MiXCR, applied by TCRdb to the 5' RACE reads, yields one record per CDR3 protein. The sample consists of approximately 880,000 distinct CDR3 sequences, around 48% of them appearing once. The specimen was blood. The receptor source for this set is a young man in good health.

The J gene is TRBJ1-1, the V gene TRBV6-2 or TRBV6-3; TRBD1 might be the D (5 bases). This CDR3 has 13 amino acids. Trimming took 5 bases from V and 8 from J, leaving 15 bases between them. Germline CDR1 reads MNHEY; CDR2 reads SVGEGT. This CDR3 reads CASSPGASTEAFF. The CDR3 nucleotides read TGTGCCAGCAGTCCCGGGGCGAGTACCGAAGCTTTCTTT.

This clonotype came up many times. The CDR3 DNA reads as TGTGCCAGCAGCGCTCGGCAAACAGGGGAACTTAGGGCGCAGTATTTT. Translation: CASSARQTGELRAQYF. V usage is TRBV7-2 and J usage is TRBJ2-3; 7 bases match TRBD1. Trimming took 5 bases from V and 10 from J; bases not matched to a gene: 18. The CDR3 length is 16 residues. Germline values: CDR1 SGHTA, CDR2 FQGNSA.

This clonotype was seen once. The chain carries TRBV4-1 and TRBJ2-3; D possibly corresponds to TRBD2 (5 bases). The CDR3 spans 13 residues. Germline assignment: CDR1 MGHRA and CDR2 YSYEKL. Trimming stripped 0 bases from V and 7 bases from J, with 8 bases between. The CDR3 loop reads CASSQDSGNTQYF. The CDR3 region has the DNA TGCGCCAGCAGCCAAGACTCGGGAAATACGCAGTATTTT.

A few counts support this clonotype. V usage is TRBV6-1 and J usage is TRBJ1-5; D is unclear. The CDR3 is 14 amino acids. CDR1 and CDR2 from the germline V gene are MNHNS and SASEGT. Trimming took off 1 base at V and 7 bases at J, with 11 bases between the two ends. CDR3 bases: TGTGCCAGCAGTGAAGTACCGGTAGGGCAGCCCCAGCATTTT. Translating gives CASSEVPVGQPQHF.

The CDR3, as DNA: TGTGCCAGCAGCCCTAGCGGGAGTCGAACAGATACGCAGTATTTT. Translating gives CASSPSGSRTDTQYF. The rearrangement joins TRBV7-3 to TRBJ2-3; 10 bases agree with TRBD2. Germline V gene lookup returns CDR1 SGHTA and CDR2 FQGTGA. V shed 5 bases and J 3 bases; nucleotides not matched to a gene: 5. There are 15 residues in the CDR3.

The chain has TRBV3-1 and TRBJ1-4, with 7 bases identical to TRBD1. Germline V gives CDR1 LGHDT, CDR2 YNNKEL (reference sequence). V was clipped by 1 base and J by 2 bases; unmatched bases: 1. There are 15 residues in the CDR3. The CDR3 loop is CASSQGQGTNEKLFF. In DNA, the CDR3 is TGTGCCAGCAGCCAAGGACAGGGCACTAATGAAAAACTGTTTTTT.

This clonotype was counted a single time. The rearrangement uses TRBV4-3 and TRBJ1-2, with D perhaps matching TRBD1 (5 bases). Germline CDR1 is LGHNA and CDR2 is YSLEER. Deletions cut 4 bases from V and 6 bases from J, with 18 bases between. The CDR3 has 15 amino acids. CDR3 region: CASSRTRDSRDGYTF. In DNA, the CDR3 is TGCGCCAGCAGCCGGACCAGGGACTCGAGGGATGGCTACACCTTC.

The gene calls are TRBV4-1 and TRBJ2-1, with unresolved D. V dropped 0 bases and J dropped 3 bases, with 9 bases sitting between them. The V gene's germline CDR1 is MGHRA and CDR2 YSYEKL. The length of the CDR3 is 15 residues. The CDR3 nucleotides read TGCGCCAGCAGCCAAGAAACGGGTAACTACAATGAGCAGTTCTTC. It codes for CASSQETGNYNEQFF.

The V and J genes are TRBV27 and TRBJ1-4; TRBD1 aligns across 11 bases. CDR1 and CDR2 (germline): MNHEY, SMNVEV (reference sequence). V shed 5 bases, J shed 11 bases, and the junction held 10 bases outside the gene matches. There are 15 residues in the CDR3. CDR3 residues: CASSAGQGVWRKLFF. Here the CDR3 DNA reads TGTGCCAGCAGTGCGGGACAGGGGGTCTGGAGGAAACTGTTTTTT.

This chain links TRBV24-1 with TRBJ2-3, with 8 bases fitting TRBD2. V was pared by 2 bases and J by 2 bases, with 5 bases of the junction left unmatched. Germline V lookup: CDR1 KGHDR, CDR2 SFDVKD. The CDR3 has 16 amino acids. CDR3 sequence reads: CATSDSAGGFTDTQYF. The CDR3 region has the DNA TGTGCCACCAGTGATTCTGCGGGGGGATTCACAGATACGCAGTATTTT.

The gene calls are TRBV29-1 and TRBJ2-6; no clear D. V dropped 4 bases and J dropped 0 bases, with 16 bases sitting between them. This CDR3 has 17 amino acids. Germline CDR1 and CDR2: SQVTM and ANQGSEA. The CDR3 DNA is TGCAGCGTTGTAGGAGTACCCTCCAGCTCTGGGGCCAACGTCCTGACTTTC. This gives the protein CSVVGVPSSSGANVLTF.

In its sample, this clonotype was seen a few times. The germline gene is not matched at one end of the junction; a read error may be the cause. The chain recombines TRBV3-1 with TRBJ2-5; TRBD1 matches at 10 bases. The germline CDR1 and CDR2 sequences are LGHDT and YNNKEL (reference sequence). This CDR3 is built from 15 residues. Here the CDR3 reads CASNQFVGQGGTQYF. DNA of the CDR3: TGTGCCAGCAACCAATTCGTTGGACAGGGGGGGACCCAGTACTTC.

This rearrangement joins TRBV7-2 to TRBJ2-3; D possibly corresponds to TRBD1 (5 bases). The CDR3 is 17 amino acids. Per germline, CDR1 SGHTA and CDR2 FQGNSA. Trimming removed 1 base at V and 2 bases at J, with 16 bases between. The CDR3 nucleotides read TGTGCCAGCAGCTTAGGAAGGGGAAGGGGCTCCACAGATACGCAGTATTTT. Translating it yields CASSLGRGRGSTDTQYF.

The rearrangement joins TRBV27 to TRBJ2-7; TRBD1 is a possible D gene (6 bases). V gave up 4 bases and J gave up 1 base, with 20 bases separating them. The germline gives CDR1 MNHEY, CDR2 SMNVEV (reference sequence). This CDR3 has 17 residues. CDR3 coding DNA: TGTGCCAGCAGTTCGCGACCTGACAGGCACGAATCCTACGAGCAGTACTTC. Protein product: CASSSRPDRHESYEQYF.

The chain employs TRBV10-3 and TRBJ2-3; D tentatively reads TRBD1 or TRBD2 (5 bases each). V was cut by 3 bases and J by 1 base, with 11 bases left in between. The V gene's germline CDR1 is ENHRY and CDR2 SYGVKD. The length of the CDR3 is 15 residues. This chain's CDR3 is CAISEFQGGTDTQYF. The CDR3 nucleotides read TGTGCCATCAGTGAATTTCAGGGAGGCACAGATACGCAGTATTTT.

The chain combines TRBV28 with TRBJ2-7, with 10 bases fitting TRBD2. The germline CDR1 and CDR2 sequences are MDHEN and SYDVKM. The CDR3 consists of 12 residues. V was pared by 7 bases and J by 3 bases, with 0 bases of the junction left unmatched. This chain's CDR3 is CASTSGGYEQYF. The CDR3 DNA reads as TGTGCCAGCACTAGCGGGGGCTACGAGCAGTACTTC.

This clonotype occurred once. CDR3 sequence reads: CSAARTGRGTDTQYF. The CDR3 DNA follows: TGCAGTGCTGCCAGGACAGGGAGGGGCACAGATACGCAGTATTTT. J is TRBJ2-3 and V is TRBV20-1; TRBD1 might be the D (8 bases). CDR3 length equals 15 residues. The germline V gene encodes CDR1 DFQATT and CDR2 SNEGSKA (reference sequence). Trimming took off 5 bases at V and 1 base at J, with 16 bases between the two ends.

CDR3 sequence (DNA): TGTGCCAGCAGCGCAGCTCAGGGGTTCCGTTCACCCCTCCACTTT. Its translation is CASSAAQGFRSPLHF. The chain couples TRBV7-2 to TRBJ1-6, with a tentative D call TRBD1 (6 bases). The V gene lost 5 bases and the J gene lost 9 bases, with 17 bases spanning the gap. Germline CDR1 and CDR2: SGHTA and FQGNSA. This CDR3 has 15 residues.

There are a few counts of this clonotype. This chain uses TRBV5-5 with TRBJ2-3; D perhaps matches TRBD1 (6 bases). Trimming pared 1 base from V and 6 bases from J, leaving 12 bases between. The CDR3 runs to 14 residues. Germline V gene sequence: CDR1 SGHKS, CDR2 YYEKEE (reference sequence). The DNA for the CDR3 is TGTGCCAGCAGCTTGAGTCGGACAGTGGATACGCAGTATTTT. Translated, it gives CASSLSRTVDTQYF.

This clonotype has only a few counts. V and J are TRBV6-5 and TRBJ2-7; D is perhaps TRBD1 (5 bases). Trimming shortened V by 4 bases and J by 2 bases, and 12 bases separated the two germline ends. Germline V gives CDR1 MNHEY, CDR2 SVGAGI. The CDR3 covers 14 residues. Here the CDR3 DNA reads TGTGCCAGCAGTTTTGACAGCGCTCCCTACGAGCAGTACTTC. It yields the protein CASSFDSAPYEQYF.

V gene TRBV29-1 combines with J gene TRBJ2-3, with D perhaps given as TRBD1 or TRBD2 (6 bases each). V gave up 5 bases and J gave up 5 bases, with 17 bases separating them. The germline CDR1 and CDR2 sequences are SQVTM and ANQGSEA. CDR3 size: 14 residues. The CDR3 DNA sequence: TGCAGCGTTCGGGGGCCTCTGATTCGAGATACGCAGTATTTT. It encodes CSVRGPLIRDTQYF.

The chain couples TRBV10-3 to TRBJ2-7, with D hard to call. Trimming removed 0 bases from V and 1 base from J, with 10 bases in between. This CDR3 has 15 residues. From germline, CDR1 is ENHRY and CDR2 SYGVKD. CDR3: CAISESVTVSYEQYF. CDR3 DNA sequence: TGTGCCATCAGTGAGTCTGTGACGGTTTCCTACGAGCAGTACTTC.

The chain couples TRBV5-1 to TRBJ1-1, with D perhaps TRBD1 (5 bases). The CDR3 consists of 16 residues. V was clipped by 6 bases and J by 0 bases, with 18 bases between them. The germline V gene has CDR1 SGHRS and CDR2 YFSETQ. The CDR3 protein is CASTIGTAYMNTEAFF. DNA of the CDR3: TGCGCCAGCACCATCGGGACGGCCTACATGAACACTGAAGCTTTCTTT.

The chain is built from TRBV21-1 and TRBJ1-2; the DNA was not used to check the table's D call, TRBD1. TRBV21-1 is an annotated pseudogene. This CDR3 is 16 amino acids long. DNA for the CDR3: TGTGCCAGCAGCTTCCGTAGGACCTGGGACGTCTATGGCTACACCTTC. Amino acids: CASSFRRTWDVYGYTF.

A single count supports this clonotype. Here the CDR3 reads CASTYVGTDLQPLHF. The DNA for the CDR3 is TGTGCCAGCACCTACGTTGGGACAGACCTACAACCCCTCCACTTT. The chain recombines TRBV6-6 with TRBJ1-6, with 7 bases lining up with TRBD1. J gave up 12 bases and V 7 bases, and 15 bases lay outside the gene matches. The CDR3 contains 15 residues. CDR1 MNHNY and CDR2 SVGAGI come from the germline V gene (reference sequence).

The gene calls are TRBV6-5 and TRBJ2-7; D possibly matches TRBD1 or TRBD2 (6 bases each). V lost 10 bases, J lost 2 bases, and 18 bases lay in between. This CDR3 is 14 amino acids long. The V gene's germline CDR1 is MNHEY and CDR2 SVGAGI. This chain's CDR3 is CATRAGQPPYEQYF. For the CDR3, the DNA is TGTGCCACCCGGGCGGGACAACCTCCCTACGAGCAGTACTTC.

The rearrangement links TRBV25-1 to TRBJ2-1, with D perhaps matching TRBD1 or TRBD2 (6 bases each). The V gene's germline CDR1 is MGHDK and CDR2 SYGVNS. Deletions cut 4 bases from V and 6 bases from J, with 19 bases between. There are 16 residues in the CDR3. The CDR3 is CASSGILGGPGNEQFF. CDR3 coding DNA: TGTGCCAGCAGTGGGATTCTAGGGGGGCCGGGCAATGAGCAGTTCTTC.

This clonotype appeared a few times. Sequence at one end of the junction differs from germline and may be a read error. CDR3 residues: CASALAGVSYEQYF. The CDR3 coding sequence is TGTGCTAGTGCTTTGGCGGGGGTCTCCTACGAGCAGTACTTC. The V call is TRBV12-5, the J call TRBJ2-7, with 7 bases that match TRBD2. The germline gives CDR1 LGHNT, CDR2 FRNRAP. This CDR3 contains 14 residues.

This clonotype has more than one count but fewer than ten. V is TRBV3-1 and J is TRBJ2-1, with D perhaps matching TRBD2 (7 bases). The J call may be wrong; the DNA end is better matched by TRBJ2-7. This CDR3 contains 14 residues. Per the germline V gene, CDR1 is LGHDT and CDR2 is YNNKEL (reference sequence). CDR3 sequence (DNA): TGTGCCAGCCGTGCGTGGGGGGGCTACAATGAGCAGTACTTC. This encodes CASRAWGGYNEQYF.

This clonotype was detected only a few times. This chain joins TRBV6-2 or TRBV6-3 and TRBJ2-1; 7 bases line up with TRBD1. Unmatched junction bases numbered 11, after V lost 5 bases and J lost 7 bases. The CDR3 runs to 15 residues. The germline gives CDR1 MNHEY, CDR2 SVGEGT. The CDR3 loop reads CASSHLGQGVNEQFF. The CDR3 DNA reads TGTGCCAGCAGTCACCTCGGGCAGGGGGTAAATGAGCAGTTCTTC.

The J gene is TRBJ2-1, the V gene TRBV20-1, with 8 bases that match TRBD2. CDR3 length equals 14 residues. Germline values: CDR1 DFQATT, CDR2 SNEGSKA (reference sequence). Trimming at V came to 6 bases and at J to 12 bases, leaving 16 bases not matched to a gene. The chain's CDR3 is CSAGTGTRAYGQFF. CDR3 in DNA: TGCAGTGCCGGAACCGGGACTAGGGCATACGGGCAGTTCTTC.